This T cell receptor beta chain was captured by sequencing in a study of CD8 T cells in ankylosing spondylitis. On this clonotype itself: Antigen specificity is unknown.

General observations from the study: In reactive arthritis synovial fluid and blood, some motif variants had been reported before.

In making TCR beta libraries, quantitative 5'-RACE with molecular barcodes was used. TCRdb fed the 5' RACE reads into MiXCR, producing one record per CDR3 protein. The table shows about 140,000 distinct CDR3 sequences, with roughly 8.3% occurring only once. V dropped 4 bases and J dropped 5 bases, with 11 bases sitting between them. The V gene's germline CDR1 is DFQATT and CDR2 SNEGSKA (reference sequence). CDR3 size: 12 residues. The sequence derives from a male donor with ankylosing spondylitis. Sequences were obtained from synovial fluid, either unsorted or a sorted T cell fraction (not recorded which). V gene TRBV20-1 combines with J gene TRBJ2-5, with no clear D. The CDR3 DNA reads as TGCAGTGCTACCCAGGTCGCTGAGACCCAGTACTTC. The encoded protein is CSATQVAETQYF.